This T cell receptor beta chain was captured by sequencing in a study of response to subunit inactivated influenza vaccine (dated 2018 in TCRdb). Some background on the complete study: The study used deep quantitative T cell receptor repertoire profiling to track responses to a trivalent subunit inactivated influenza vaccine.

Of note for this clonotype: What this receptor recognizes is not known. Base qualities are missing; no much larger clone stands one base away.

According to the germline V gene, CDR1 reads SGHRS and CDR2 reads YFSETQ. V is pruned by 4 bases and J by 5 bases, leaving 15 bases of the junction without a gene match. The CDR3 numbers 17 residues from cysteine through phenylalanine. CDR3 DNA only is kept here, 51 bases in frame from base 1. Here is what the overall study found, with its caveats: It was suggested by the authors that each seasonal influenza vaccination may recruit only a limited number of new T cells.

The method behind the library was RT-PCR. Reads for this sample came from an Illumina HiSeq 2500. Using fastp trimming at Q25 and MiXCR clonotype assembly, TCRdb reanalyzed the public sequencing data and kept in-frame beta chains. When rows share a CDR3 protein, they turn into one entry using the most common DNA and genes. This sample has approximately 170,000 distinct CDR3 sequences in its table, and about 12% of those were observed once. The ten largest clonotypes hold approximately 30% of the sample. Separately, the same data were catalogued under a study of T cells expressing NK-cell markers. The second study, in turn, reports: TCR beta cDNA libraries were made by 5'RACE template switching that added a universal primer site and unique molecular identifiers. TCR beta-chain repertoires were profiled in sorted CD3+CD56+NKG2C+, CD3+CD56+NKG2C- and CD3+CD56-NKG2C+ T-cell subsets from eight donors. Of the eight sequenced donors, seven were found to be HCMV-seropositive and one was found to be HCMV-seronegative. To restrict sorting to alphabetaTCR-expressing T cells, an anti-gammadeltaTCR antibody was added in several experiments. In roughly six donors, the dominant CD3+CD56+NKG2C+ clonotypes ranked among the top 10 CD8+ clonotypes, making up about 1.0-8% of CD8+ T cells. Those dominant clonotypes were again the most abundant among CD3+CD56-NKG2C+ cells in a handful of donors, at about 28.3-65%. It remained unclear whether the expanded NKG2C-expressing T cell clones were specific for HCMV antigens. Randomly selected healthy volunteers, three men and five women, were used as the eight sequenced donors. A commercial ELISA kit detecting HCMV-specific IgG in serum was used to determine HCMV serostatus. Peripheral blood mononuclear cells were isolated from blood by Ficoll density gradient centrifugation. Magnetic immunoseparation with Miltenyi isolation kits was used to isolate CD4+ and CD8+ T cells from PBMC. cDNA synthesis was primed from the TCR beta constant segment and was followed by two successive PCR amplification steps. Sequencing of the libraries produced 2 x 150 bp reads on Illumina HiSeq 2000/2500, MiSeq or NextSeq. MIGEC was used to demultiplex reads and group reads by UMI, and MiTCR was used to assemble and quantify clonotypes. To exclude erroneous sequences, any TCR cDNA sequence not supported by at least two reads was discarded. Downstream repertoire analysis used the tcR package, and clonotypes were matched across fractions by CDR3 nucleotide sequence plus V segment. VDJmatch was used to annotate antigen specificity against VDJdb, with one amino acid substitution in CDR3 allowed.

This specimen was CD8+ T cells sorted from PBMCs, taken 12 days after vaccination. The clonotype was recovered from a man in his fifties who received an inactivated influenza vaccine. Donor details come from another sample of the same person, matched by shared clones. The sequence is built from TRBV5-1 and TRBJ2-5, with 9 bases in between that match TRBD2. CDR3 reads: CASSHSWAGGRAETQYF. The DNA reads as follows: TGCGCCAGCAGCCATTCCTGGGCGGGAGGGAGAGCGGAGACCCAGTACTTC.